This TCR beta chain comes out of a study of blood T cell repertoires in COVID-19. Study details: Samples of COVID-19 (acute and convalescent) were obtained from the United States, Italy and Spain. The analysed material was cDNA or gDNA that came from T cells, B-cell-depleted T cells, or PBMCs.

Germline CDR1 is MNHEY and CDR2 is SMNVEV (reference sequence). The CDR3 runs to 18 residues. Trimming pared 1 base from V and 0 bases from J, leaving 13 bases between. In the authors' methods: Researchers report that nucleated cell counts were estimated from reference gene primer amplification. Measured with immunoSEQ multiplex PCR; TCRdb has only the in-frame clones, and not every one. V and J calls and clone size are as listed in that table; D and trimming were resolved from the DNA. This sample has 200,000 to 250,000 clones, with roughly 94% found just once. The sequence came from a man in his thirties or forties with acute or convalescent COVID-19. The V gene is TRBV27, the J gene TRBJ2-6; tentatively, D is TRBD2 (6 bases). The sequenced sample was peripheral blood. The CDR3 coding sequence is TGTGCCAGCAGTTTATATGGACTACCCATCTCTGGGGCCAACGTCCTGACTTTC. Translating it yields CASSLYGLPISGANVLTF.